The 24 T cell receptor beta chains given below trace back to one sample, sequenced in a study of PD-L1 blockade in urothelial cancer. Time point given: pretreatment peripheral blood. Generated by immunoSEQ multiplex PCR, the TCRdb table keeps only in-frame clones and is missing some. The sample lists approximately 90,000 clones, more than 75% occurring once. The material was PBMCs, obtained around atezolizumab (anti-PD-L1) treatment. The receptor set was obtained from a man aged 55 to 69 with urothelial cancer.

This clone was counted a single time. The chain has TRBV19 and TRBJ2-7; 10 bases line up with TRBD2. Germline CDR1 reads LNHDA; CDR2 reads SQIVND (reference sequence). V dropped 6 bases and J dropped 3; count of bases not matched to a gene: 14. The CDR3 is 17 residues long. The CDR3 protein is CASRRASGSIYHYEQYF. CDR3 sequence (DNA): TGTGCCAGTAGGAGGGCTAGCGGGAGTATTTATCACTACGAGCAGTACTTC. Full variable domain (remainder filled in from reference TRBV19 and TRBJ2-7): DGGITQSPKYLFRKEGQNVTLSCEQNLNHDAMYWYRQDPGQGLRLIYYSQIVNDFQKGDIAEGYSVSREKKESFPLTVTSAQKNPTAFYLCASRRASGSIYHYEQYFGPGTRLTVT.

This chain uses TRBV30 with TRBJ1-4; the D is unclear. Trimming took 8 bases from V and 5 from J, leaving 12 bases between them. The CDR3 covers 12 residues. Germline V gene data show CDR1 as GTSNPN and CDR2 as SVGIG (reference sequence). CDR3 in DNA: TGTGCCCTGCGCTTCACCAATGAAAAACTGTTTTTT. Its translation: CALRFTNEKLFF.

This clone was picked up a small number of times. The chain links TRBV6-6 to TRBJ1-3; possible D gene TRBD1, 6 bases. This CDR3 region has 15 residues. CDR1 is MNHNY, CDR2 SVGAGI, per germline (reference sequence). Trimming shortened V by 6 bases and J by 0 bases, and 12 bases separated the two germline ends. In DNA, the CDR3 is TGTGCCAGCAGCCTAACAGGGACCTCTGGAAACACCATATATTTT. This sequence encodes CASSLTGTSGNTIYF.

The J gene is TRBJ2-1, the V gene TRBV7-2, with 10 positions matching TRBD2. Looked up from germline, CDR1 is SGHTA and CDR2 is FQGNSA. The V gene end was trimmed by 5 bases and the J gene end by 6 bases; junction bases not matched to a gene: 4. The CDR3 runs 14 residues. CDR3 nucleotides: TGTGCCAGCAGCCCCAGGACTAGCGGCAATGAGCAGTTCTTC. It specifies CASSPRTSGNEQFF.

The V call is TRBV10-3, the J call TRBJ2-3; 8 nucleotides agree with TRBD2. The germline gives CDR1 ENHRY, CDR2 SYGVKD. The CDR3 is 11 residues long. V trimming: 7 bases; J trimming: 8 bases; junction bases outside the gene matches: 2. The CDR3 DNA reads TGTGCCATCAACCTAGCGGGTACGCAGTATTTT. It encodes CAINLAGTQYF.

The J gene is TRBJ2-2, the V gene TRBV29-1; no clear D. Trimming took off 4 bases at V and 5 bases at J, with 11 bases between the two ends. This CDR3 comprises 13 residues. Germline loops: CDR1 SQVTM, CDR2 ANQGSEA. CDR3 sequence: CSVAPVNTGELFF. The DNA for the CDR3 is TGCAGCGTTGCCCCAGTGAATACCGGGGAGCTGTTTTTT.

This clone has more than one count but fewer than ten. The chain employs TRBV2 and TRBJ1-5, with D possibly matching TRBD1 (5 bases). CDR1 and CDR2 from the germline V gene are SNHLY and FYNNEI. The V end lost 7 bases, the J end lost 7 bases, and 14 bases lay between the germline ends. The CDR3 totals 13 residues. The DNA of the CDR3 is TGTGCCAGCACCGGTCAGGGAATCCAGCCCCAGCATTTT. Amino acid sequence: CASTGQGIQPQHF.

This clone was observed once. The rearrangement links TRBV5-1 to TRBJ1-4; a possible D gene is TRBD1 (6 bases). The V end lost 3 bases, the J end lost 8 bases, and 14 bases lay between the germline ends. This CDR3 is built from 14 residues. The germline V gene has CDR1 SGHRS and CDR2 YFSETQ. CDR3 sequence reads: CASSSGGSGEKLFF. In nucleotides, the CDR3 is TGCGCCAGCAGCTCGGGGGGCTCGGGAGAAAAACTGTTTTTT. Drawing the rest from reference TRBV5-1 and TRBJ1-4, the complete variable domain is KAGVTQTPRYLIKTRGQQVTLSCSPISGHRSVSWYQQTPGQGLQFLFEYFSETQRNKGNFPGRFSGRQFSNSRSEMNVSTLELGDSALYLCASSSGGSGEKLFFGSGTQLSVL.

The rearrangement joins TRBV28 to TRBJ2-1, with 13 bases matching TRBD2. The V and J ends lost 6 bases and 9 bases, in that order; junction bases with no gene match: 8. The germline gives CDR1 MDHEN, CDR2 SYDVKM. The CDR3 consists of 15 residues. The CDR3 sequence: CASSETSGRYGEQFF. CDR3 nucleotide sequence: TGTGCCAGCAGCGAGACTAGCGGGAGGTACGGTGAGCAGTTCTTC.

V and J are TRBV6-1 and TRBJ2-7; TRBD1 matches 8 bases. Trimming at V came to 11 bases and at J to 7 bases, leaving 7 bases not matched to a gene. Germline-derived CDR1 and CDR2 are MNHNS and SASEGT. This CDR3 comprises 11 residues. CDR3 residues: CASLRDREQYF. For the CDR3, the DNA is TGTGCCTCACTCCGGGACAGGGAGCAGTACTTC.

This sequence joins TRBV7-8 and TRBJ1-1, with D possibly TRBD1 on 6 matching bases. Looked up from germline, CDR1 is SGHVS and CDR2 is FQNEAQ. Trimming shortened V by 4 bases and J by 6 bases, and 15 bases separated the two germline ends. This CDR3 contains 14 residues. DNA of the CDR3: TGTGCCAGCAGCTCGGACAGACTGGCAGCTGAAGCTTTCTTT. Its protein is CASSSDRLAAEAFF.

The chain has TRBV7-9 and TRBJ2-6; 9 bases fit TRBD1. Trimming at V came to 3 bases and at J to 0 bases, leaving 3 bases not matched to a gene. The CDR3 is 17 residues long. Looked up from germline, CDR1 is SEHNR and CDR2 is FQNEAQ (reference sequence). The CDR3 loop reads CASSFDRGNSGANVLTF. The CDR3 region has the DNA TGTGCCAGCAGCTTCGACAGGGGGAACTCTGGGGCCAACGTCCTGACTTTC.

The chain employs TRBV11-3 and TRBJ2-5, with unresolved D. With 5 bases removed from V and 5 bases from J, the gap between germline ends came to 12 bases. The germline CDR1 and CDR2 sequences are SGHNT and YENEEA. CDR3 length equals 13 residues. The CDR3 loop reads CASSPRPTETQYF. CDR3 in DNA: TGTGCCAGCAGCCCGCGGCCTACGGAGACCCAGTACTTC.

The chain couples TRBV5-1 to TRBJ1-4; D might be TRBD1 (6 bases). Germline CDR1 is SGHRS and CDR2 is YFSETQ. The CDR3 spans 14 residues. V lost 0 bases to trimming and J lost 8 bases, with 11 bases between them. CDR3 in DNA: TGCGCCAGCAGCTTGGCAGGGGCTGGGGAAAAACTGTTTTTT. Encoded protein: CASSLAGAGEKLFF.

In this sample, this clone turned up once. The chain couples TRBV7-2 to TRBJ1-5, with TRBD1 matching over 7 bases. The CDR3 covers 16 residues. CDR1 is SGHTA and CDR2 is FQGNSA in the germline V gene. V gave up 7 bases and J gave up 5 bases; unmatched junction bases: 14. CDR3 amino acids: CASNFGPNRGHQPQHF. DNA of the CDR3: TGTGCCAGCAACTTTGGCCCAAACAGGGGTCATCAGCCCCAGCATTTT. Drawing the rest from reference TRBV7-2 and TRBJ1-5, the complete variable domain is GAGVSQSPSNKVTEKGKDVELRCDPISGHTALYWYRQSLGQGLEFLIYFQGNSAPDKSGLPSDRFSAERTGGSVSTLTIQRTQQEDSAVYLCASNFGPNRGHQPQHFGDGTRLSIL.

The chain is built from TRBV15 and TRBJ2-1; D remains ambiguous. The CDR3 has 13 residues. The germline V gene encodes CDR1 LNHNV and CDR2 YYDKDF (reference sequence). V was shortened by 5 bases and J by 9 bases, with 14 bases between the two germline ends. CDR3 sequence (DNA): TGTGCCACCAGCTTTGAGAGTACTGGTGAGCAGTTCTTC. Translating it yields CATSFESTGEQFF.

The CDR3 DNA follows: TGCGCCAGCAGCCAAGCTAACGCAGATACGCAGTATTTT. Translation: CASSQANADTQYF. The chain employs TRBV4-1 and TRBJ2-3, with D unresolved. In germline, CDR1 is MGHRA, CDR2 YSYEKL. V lost 1 base and J 4 bases, leaving 6 bases between the germline ends. CDR3 length: 13 residues.

This rearrangement joins TRBV15 to TRBJ2-6, with D possibly TRBD2 on 6 matching bases. CDR3 length: 17 residues. V lost 4 bases, J lost 0 bases, and 13 bases lay in between. Germline lookup yields CDR1 LNHNV and CDR2 YYDKDF (reference sequence). CDR3 sequence: CATSKGARGSGANVLTF. CDR3 coding DNA: TGTGCCACCAGCAAAGGGGCGCGGGGCTCTGGGGCCAACGTCCTGACTTTC.

The chain is built from TRBV27 and TRBJ1-1, with 7 bases aligning to TRBD1. This CDR3 comprises 16 residues. Germline values: CDR1 MNHEY, CDR2 SMNVEV (reference sequence). The V and J ends lost 5 bases and 0 bases, in that order; junction bases with no gene match: 9. The CDR3 is CASSLRDRLMNTEAFF. The CDR3 DNA sequence: TGTGCCAGCAGTCTCCGGGACAGACTGATGAACACTGAAGCTTTCTTT.

This clone has just one count. The chain carries TRBV28 and TRBJ2-5, with D tentatively TRBD1 (6 bases). CDR3 length equals 14 residues. V lost 6 bases and J 6 bases, leaving 17 bases between the germline ends. Germline-derived CDR1 and CDR2 are MDHEN and SYDVKM. CDR3 DNA: TGTGCCAGCAGGTCACCACAGGGTTTGAAGACCCAGTACTTC. Amino acid sequence: CASRSPQGLKTQYF.

V is TRBV19 and J is TRBJ1-5; D unresolved. Germline V CDR1 and CDR2: LNHDA, SQIVND (reference sequence). The CDR3 length is 15 residues. V lost 3 bases and J 2 bases, leaving 11 bases between the germline ends. The DNA of the CDR3 is TGTGCCAGTAGTATGGGAGTGGCTGGCAATCAGCCCCAGCATTTT. The encoded protein is CASSMGVAGNQPQHF.

This chain uses TRBV18 with TRBJ1-5; D unresolved. CDR1 is KGHSH, CDR2 LQKENI, per germline. The CDR3 runs to 16 residues. V dropped 5 bases and J dropped 6 bases, with 20 bases sitting between them. CDR3 coding DNA: TGTGCCAGCTCAGGAGATATGTTCTCGACCGGTCAGCCCCAGCATTTT. Protein product: CASSGDMFSTGQPQHF.

CDR3 loop: CASSLIDRNVPQHF. The DNA of the CDR3 is TGTGCCAGCAGCTTAATCGACAGGAATGTGCCCCAGCATTTT. This rearrangement joins TRBV7-2 to TRBJ1-5; a possible D gene is TRBD1 (6 bases). Trimming pared 2 bases from V and 9 bases from J, leaving 14 bases between. Germline CDR1 is SGHTA and CDR2 is FQGNSA. The CDR3 consists of 14 residues.

This chain links TRBV2 with TRBJ1-5; 7 bases match TRBD1. Germline-derived CDR1 and CDR2 are SNHLY and FYNNEI. The length of the CDR3 is 15 residues. CDR3 DNA: TGTGCTACCAGAGACAGGGACAATAGCAATCAGCCCCAGCATTTT. Its protein product is CATRDRDNSNQPQHF.